What follows is one T cell receptor (beta chain) and its context. Its specificity is not known. This entry is derived from a study of lymphopenia after photon versus proton radiotherapy. Overall study findings and caveats: A bigger post-nadir fall in TCR diversity correlated inversely with survival time in deceased patients. After the lymphocyte nadir, photon-treated repertoires showed oligoclonal expansion, especially of CD8+ Temra cells. Survival link was tested only in deceased patients; proton benefit remains a possibility. Relative stability marked proton patients; photon patients lost diversity and naive cells.

This CDR3 comprises 15 residues. The V and J ends lost 3 bases and 5 bases respectively, with 16 bases between them. Germline V gene lookup returns CDR1 KGHSH and CDR2 LQKENI. The method was immunoSEQ multiplex PCR; TCRdb's version includes in-frame clones alone and lacks a portion of them. The repertoire includes about 40,000 clones, more than 70% of them detected once, and about 9.4% sits in the top ten. The sequence was obtained from a woman between 65 and 79 years old with pancreatic cancer. Some clones in this sample may be carry-over from other donors' samples. Sequencing was performed on peripheral blood, taken from a patient treated with proton-based radiotherapy. The genes are TRBV18 and TRBJ2-5, with D possibly being TRBD2 (5 bases). The CDR3 sequence: CASSPPVRGGETQYF. DNA of the CDR3: TGTGCCAGCTCACCCCCCGTCCGGGGTGGCGAGACCCAGTACTTC. The complete variable domain, with remaining parts taken from reference TRBV18 and TRBJ2-5, reads NAGVMQNPRHLVRRRGQEARLRCSPMKGHSHVYWYRQLPEEGLKFMVYLQKENIIDESGMPKERFSAEFPKEGPSILRIQQVVRGDSAAYFCASSPPVRGGETQYFGPGTRLLVL.